A selection of T cell receptor beta chains follows, all from one sample in a study of CD8+ T cells in alopecia areata. The repertoire was sequenced with immunoSEQ multiplex PCR; TCRdb's copy has only in-frame clones and lacks some. The sample yields about 12,000 clones, approximately 57% seen once. Sequenced sample: skin. The receptors here all came from a human donor with alopecia areata. CDR3s include the opening cysteine and the closing phenylalanine or tryptophan. Fields, in order: clone size, CDR3 length, D gene, J gene, V gene, CDR3 protein, CDR3 DNA. D genes are given only for firm matches. Size is stated for part of the rows, as once, few or many counts, or as a class when the clone is expanded.

>.|11|.|TRBJ2-1|TRBV20-1
CSAPRTNEQFF
TGCAGTGCTCCGCGGACGAATGAGCAGTTCTTC
>few|16|.|TRBJ1-2|TRBV7-9
CASSLIPQDDNYGYTF
TGTGCCAGCAGCTTAATCCCACAGGACGATAACTATGGCTACACCTTC
>.|16|.|TRBJ2-1|TRBV6-4
CASSDSSTGIRDEQFF
TGTGCCAGCAGTGACTCCTCTACGGGGATTCGCGATGAGCAGTTCTTC
>few|13|.|TRBJ2-3|TRBV19
CASKVRGTDTQYF
TGTGCCAGTAAGGTCCGGGGCACAGATACGCAGTATTTT
>.|12|TRBD1|TRBJ1-2|TRBV5-1
CASSPRGGTSTF
TGCGCCAGCAGCCCCAGGGGGGGGACATCTACCTTC
>few|16|.|TRBJ2-7|TRBV11-2
CASSLAAGGPSYEQYF
TGTGCCAGCAGCTTAGCGGCAGGGGGGCCCTCCTACGAGCAGTACTTC
>once|16|TRBD2|TRBJ2-3|TRBV5-4
CASSLAAAGGPDTQYF
TGTGCCAGCAGCTTGGCGGCAGCGGGAGGTCCAGATACGCAGTATTTT
>.|16|.|TRBJ1-6|TRBV7-3
CASSLNPRGVDSPLHF
TGTGCCAGCAGCTTGAATCCCAGAGGGGTGGATTCACCCCTCCACTTT
>.|11|.|TRBJ1-1|TRBV20-1
CSANWNTEAFF
TGCAGTGCTAACTGGAACACTGAAGCTTTCTTT
>.|13|.|TRBJ1-1|TRBV5-1
CASSFTRNTEAFF
TGCGCCAGCAGCTTTACCCGTAACACTGAAGCTTTCTTT
>once|13|.|TRBJ2-3|TRBV27
CASGIPVGDTQYF
TGTGCCAGCGGAATCCCAGTGGGAGATACGCAGTATTTT
>.|12|.|TRBJ1-5|TRBV6-5
CASRQGNQPQHF
TGTGCCAGCAGACAGGGTAATCAGCCCCAGCATTTT
>.|15|TRBD1|TRBJ1-6|TRBV28
CASSFFNLGGSPLHF
TGTGCCAGCAGTTTTTTTAACCTAGGGGGCTCACCCCTCCACTTT
>.|15|TRBD2|TRBJ2-5|TRBV30
CAWTGLAGGQETQYF
TGTGCCTGGACCGGACTAGCGGGGGGACAAGAGACCCAGTACTTC
>.|14|TRBD1|TRBJ1-1|TRBV7-6
CASSLRDRYTEAFF
TGTGCCAGCAGCTTAAGGGACAGATACACTGAAGCTTTCTTT
>.|14|.|TRBJ2-1|TRBV29-1
CSVGSGRSYNEQFF
TGCAGCGTGGGGAGCGGGCGATCCTACAATGAGCAGTTCTTC
>.|14|.|TRBJ1-2|TRBV10-3
CAISPGTQGYGYTF
TGTGCCATCAGCCCGGGAACCCAGGGCTATGGCTACACCTTC
>once|16|TRBD1|TRBJ1-6|TRBV6-5
CASSYRPQGPNSPLHF
TGTGCCAGCAGTTACCGTCCACAGGGGCCCAATTCACCCCTCCACTTT
>.|13|.|TRBJ1-5|TRBV15
CATSRHLNQPQHF
TGTGCCACCAGCAGACACTTAAATCAGCCCCAGCATTTT
>.|12|.|TRBJ2-5|TRBV27
CASSGGPGTQYF
TGTGCCAGCAGTGGGGGGCCTGGGACCCAGTACTTC
>once|16|TRBD1|TRBJ1-1|TRBV7-2
CASSLARGQGNTEAFF
TGTGCCAGCAGCTTAGCGAGGGGACAGGGTAACACTGAAGCTTTCTTT
>.|15|TRBD1|TRBJ2-7|TRBV5-1
CASSTIRDRVYEQYF
TGCGCCAGCAGCACAATACGGGACAGGGTATACGAGCAGTACTTC
>.|13|TRBD2|TRBJ2-1|TRBV5-8
CASIRTSNYEQFF
TGTGCCAGCATAAGGACTAGCAATTATGAGCAGTTCTTC
>.|16|TRBD2|TRBJ2-5|TRBV30
CAWRGPAGSLGETQYF
TGTGCCTGGAGAGGGCCAGCGGGAAGTTTAGGAGAGACCCAGTACTTC
>.|15|.|TRBJ2-1|TRBV5-1
CASSSGPGSYNEQFF
TGCGCCAGCAGCTCGGGCCCGGGTTCCTACAATGAGCAGTTCTTC
>.|15|TRBD1|TRBJ2-4|TRBV28
CASSLKGAAKNIQYF
TGTGCCAGCAGTTTAAAGGGGGCAGCCAAAAACATTCAGTACTTC
>.|11|.|TRBJ1-1|TRBV2
CAGRLGAGAFF
TGTGCCGGCCGGTTAGGGGCTGGAGCTTTCTTT
>.|16|TRBD2|TRBJ2-1|TRBV18
CASSHELANLYNEQFF
TGTGCCAGCTCACATGAACTAGCGAACCTCTACAATGAGCAGTTCTTC
>.|15|.|TRBJ1-2|TRBV19
CATNSGRIFNYGYTF
TGTGCCACTAATTCGGGGCGAATCTTTAACTATGGCTACACCTTC
>.|12|.|TRBJ2-4|TRBV10-1
CAIGPPKNIQYF
TGCGCCATCGGCCCGCCCAAAAACATTCAGTACTTC
>.|17|.|TRBJ1-2|TRBV10-2
CASSAADGLGSNYGYTF
TGCGCCAGCAGTGCGGCAGACGGCCTGGGATCAAACTATGGCTACACCTTC
>.|15|.|TRBJ2-7|TRBV5-4
CASSLIGTIKDEQYF
TGTGCCAGCAGCTTGATCGGGACCATAAAAGATGAGCAGTACTTC
>.|16|.|TRBJ1-6|TRBV14
CASSQLGQGGNSPLHF
TGTGCCAGCAGCCAACTCGGTCAGGGTGGGAATTCACCCCTCCACTTT
>.|15|TRBD1|TRBJ2-3|TRBV29-1
CSVPREGARPDTQYF
TGCAGCGTGCCCCGCGAGGGGGCGAGGCCAGATACGCAGTATTTT
>.|13|.|TRBJ2-7|TRBV28
CASSLHRTYEQYF
TGTGCCAGCAGTTTACACAGAACCTACGAGCAGTACTTC
>.|14|.|TRBJ2-7|TRBV7-9
CASSLGRSAYEQYF
TGTGCCAGCAGCTTAGGCAGATCGGCCTACGAGCAGTACTTC
>.|14|.|TRBJ1-1|TRBV7-2
CASRPNLTPQGTFF
TGTGCCAGCAGGCCCAACCTAACCCCGCAAGGAACTTTCTTT
>.|15|.|TRBJ1-1|TRBV7-3
CASSSQFRLNTEAFF
TGTGCCAGCAGCTCTCAATTTAGGTTGAACACTGAAGCTTTCTTT
>few|14|TRBD2|TRBJ2-7|TRBV29-1
CSASLAGGSYEQYF
TGCAGCGCCTCCCTAGCGGGAGGTTCCTACGAGCAGTACTTC
>.|14|.|TRBJ1-2|TRBV7-2
CASSSAGQNYGYTF
TGTGCCAGCAGCTCTGCCGGACAGAACTATGGCTACACCTTC
>.|14|.|TRBJ1-1|TRBV27
CASSLYIGMTEAFF
TGTGCCAGCAGTTTATACATAGGGATGACTGAAGCTTTCTTT
>.|14|.|TRBJ2-3|TRBV11-2
CASSSRQGTDTQYF
TGTGCCAGCAGCTCACGACAGGGCACAGATACGCAGTATTTT
>.|17|.|TRBJ2-1|TRBV27
CASSFRLRRDAYNEQFF
TGTGCCAGCAGTTTCAGGTTGCGGCGGGACGCCTACAATGAGCAGTTCTTC
>.|14|TRBD1|TRBJ1-4|TRBV2
CASSQGQANEKLFF
TGTGCCAGCTCCCAGGGACAGGCAAATGAAAAACTGTTTTTT
>once|16|.|TRBJ1-6|TRBV7-2
CASSLARGGVRSPLHF
TGTGCCAGCAGCTTAGCGAGAGGAGGGGTTAGGTCACCCCTCCACTTT
>.|16|.|TRBJ2-7|TRBV4-3
CASSQDRIGNPYEQYF
TGCGCCAGCAGCCAAGATCGGATAGGTAATCCCTACGAGCAGTACTTC
>.|16|.|TRBJ2-1|TRBV7-9
CASSPGRVSSYNEQFF
TGTGCCAGCAGCCCTGGTAGGGTTAGCTCCTACAATGAGCAGTTCTTC
>.|14|.|TRBJ1-5|TRBV27
CASRRLLGDQPQHF
TGTGCCAGCAGGCGATTGTTGGGCGATCAGCCCCAGCATTTT
>.|12|.|TRBJ2-5|TRBV28
CASSQQVKTQYF
TGTGCCAGCAGCCAACAAGTGAAGACCCAGTACTTC
>few|16|TRBD1|TRBJ2-5|TRBV2
CASSDRGPTVQETQYF
TGTGCCAGCAGTGATAGGGGGCCGACGGTACAAGAGACCCAGTACTTC
>few|14|TRBD1|TRBJ1-2|TRBV6-5
CASRRTGSTYGYTF
TGTGCCAGCAGGAGGACAGGTTCAACCTATGGCTACACCTTC
>few|17|TRBD2|TRBJ2-5|TRBV7-9
CASNLGLAGSNQETQYF
TGTGCCAGCAACTTAGGACTAGCGGGGTCAAACCAAGAGACCCAGTACTTC